This TCR beta chain originates from a study of T-cell reconstitution after alpha-beta-depleted transplantation in children. Library preparation (for TCRbeta) was performed with unique molecular identifiers. MiXCR, run by TCRdb on the PCR reads, gives a single entry per CDR3 protein. This sample has under 850,000 distinct CDR3 sequences; 13% occur once, and the top ten carry around 0.8%. This clonotype was found many times. No antigen is known for it. Broader study findings: Day-60 TCRbeta diversity that was high in some patients was derived from surviving recipient T cells and thymic progenitors. Reports say that about two months after transplant, the alpha-beta T cells came out of several hundred graft clones that had expanded. T-cell counts and diversity were attributed mostly to newly produced T cells one year after transplant.

The CDR3 spans 15 residues. Germline V gene lookup returns CDR1 MDHEN and CDR2 SYDVKM. V was clipped by 5 bases and J by 2 bases; unmatched bases: 4. This rearrangement joins TRBV28 to TRBJ1-2, with 11 bases identical to TRBD1. The sequence was obtained from a girl aged 2 to 9 with congenital amegakaryocytic thrombocytopenia, due to receive a stem cell transplant. This specimen consisted of PBMCs, obtained before TCRalphabeta/CD19-depleted stem cell transplant. The CDR3 reads CASSPGQGANYGYTF. CDR3 in DNA: TGTGCCAGCAGTCCCGGACAGGGGGCAAACTATGGCTACACCTTC.